This is a list of T cell receptor beta chains from one sample in a study of blood T cell repertoires in COVID-19. The repertoire was sequenced with immunoSEQ multiplex PCR; TCRdb's copy has only in-frame clones and lacks some. The sample carries roughly 250,000 clones, roughly 84% recorded once. Input material: peripheral blood. The origin of the receptors is a human donor in a cohort sampled during active COVID-19. The CDR3 runs from the conserved cysteine through the conserved F or W. Each record gives: J gene, V gene, CDR3 protein.

>TRBJ1-2|TRBV5-1
CASSPTTGPYGYTF
>TRBJ2-7|TRBV19
CASSVTGSTYEQYF
>TRBJ1-1|TRBV5-6
CASSLVRVRGTEAFF
>TRBJ2-3|TRBV11-3
CASSLESGSDTQYF
>TRBJ2-7|TRBV3-1/TRBV3-2
CASSHNSGGGEQYF
>TRBJ2-5|TRBV29-1
CSVDLGRGETQYF
>TRBJ2-5|TRBV9
CASSAQTYGLDQETQYF
>TRBJ2-4|TRBV6-2/TRBV6-3
CASSSGQGASIQYF
>TRBJ1-5|TRBV7-9
CASSPKGGSSQPQHF
>TRBJ2-6|TRBV19
CASSPGLLNVLTF
>TRBJ2-5|TRBV29-1
CSVEDLAGNQETQYF
>TRBJ1-2|TRBV7-9
CASSFAGGDGYTF
>TRBJ1-3|TRBV5-6
CASSLVLDGSSGNTIYF
>TRBJ1-2|TRBV6-5
CASRVDSHYGYTF
>TRBJ2-3|TRBV28
CASSPRAIFTDTQYF
>TRBJ2-5|TRBV5-4
CASSLVSGGPQETQYF
>TRBJ2-6|TRBV7-2
CASSLDPRGSGANVLTF
>TRBJ2-3|TRBV5-1
CASSGGLSTDTQYF
>TRBJ2-5|TRBV18
CASSPGLKETQYF
>TRBJ1-3|TRBV19
CASSSGTFSGNTIYF
>TRBJ2-7|TRBV29-1
CSVGSGPSGRASYEQYF